The 19 T cell receptor beta chains below were found in one sample sequenced in a study of long-term antiretroviral therapy in people with HIV. Samples were assayed with immunoSEQ v3.0 at survey level. Profiled with immunoSEQ multiplex PCR; TCRdb holds only in-frame clones, not every one. The sample gives fewer than 30,000 clones, about 95% of which show up once; more than 8% is in the top ten. The sequencing here drew on unsorted PBMCs, taken 5.3 years after starting antiretroviral therapy. The receptors were sampled from a man aged 25-45 years with HIV.

The chain links TRBV11-2 to TRBJ2-7, with D maybe TRBD2 (6 bases). CDR3 size: 14 residues. V gave up 6 bases and J gave up 0 bases, with 12 bases separating them. Germline V gene sequence: CDR1 SGHAT, CDR2 FQNNGV. In DNA form, the CDR3 reads TGTGCCAGCAGGGCGGGATTTAGCTCCTACGAGCAGTACTTC. Its translation: CASRAGFSSYEQYF. The complete variable domain, with remaining parts taken from reference TRBV11-2 and TRBJ2-7, reads EAGVAQSPRYKIIEKRQSVAFWCNPISGHATLYWYQQILGQGPKLLIQFQNNGVVDDSQLPKDRFSAERLKGVDSTLKIQPAKLEDSAVYLCASRAGFSSYEQYFGPGTRLTVT.

This clone was seen once. The chain couples TRBV30 to TRBJ2-5; no reliable D call. Germline V lookup: CDR1 GTSNPN, CDR2 SVGIG (reference sequence). V was shortened by 6 bases and J by 4 bases, with 9 bases between the two germline ends. CDR3 length: 11 amino acids. CDR3 protein: CACPFGETQYF. Here the CDR3 DNA reads TGTGCCTGCCCATTCGGAGAGACCCAGTACTTC.

The J gene is TRBJ1-2, the V gene TRBV27; 8 nucleotides align to TRBD1. V was pared by 4 bases and J by 3 bases, with 4 bases of the junction left unmatched. The germline V gene encodes CDR1 MNHEY and CDR2 SMNVEV (reference sequence). This CDR3 region has 14 residues. The CDR3 DNA sequence: TGTGCCAGCAGTTCGGACAGGGTGGACTATGGCTACACCTTC. Translated, it gives CASSSDRVDYGYTF.

The chain has TRBV19 and TRBJ1-4; D not resolved. V shed 7 bases and J shed 12 bases, with 21 bases lying between them. The CDR3 runs to 14 residues. Looked up from germline, CDR1 is LNHDA and CDR2 is SQIVND (reference sequence). The CDR3 loop reads CASTSRTSPEELFF. CDR3 sequence (DNA): TGTGCCAGTACCTCAAGGACCAGTCCGGAGGAACTGTTTTTT.

The V call is TRBV10-3, the J call TRBJ2-1; no definite D call. The V end was cut by 3 bases, the J end by 5 bases, with 5 bases between. The CDR3 sequence is 12 residues long. Germline V gene lookup returns CDR1 ENHRY and CDR2 SYGVKD. Here the CDR3 DNA reads TGTGCCATCAGTGATAAGGACAATGAGCAGTTCTTC. Its protein is CAISDKDNEQFF.

This clone was detected once. The rearrangement links TRBV11-2 to TRBJ2-3; the match to TRBD2 covers 9 bases. Trimming cost V 8 bases and J 2 bases; bases outside gene matches: 14. From germline, CDR1 is SGHAT and CDR2 FQNNGV. This CDR3 contains 17 residues. The CDR3 DNA reads TGTGCCAGCGCCCCCGCTCCGGGGACTAGCTTCACAGATACGCAGTATTTT. It is translated as CASAPAPGTSFTDTQYF.

The rearrangement joins TRBV11-2 to TRBJ1-1; a weak D match, TRBD1 (6 bases). Germline V gene sequence: CDR1 SGHAT, CDR2 FQNNGV. Between the trimmed V and J ends, which lost 4 bases and 3 bases, there was a span of 15 bases. This CDR3 is built from 15 residues. The DNA of the CDR3 is TGTGCCAGCAGCTCCATCCAGGGGCTATACACTGAAGCTTTCTTT. This translates into CASSSIQGLYTEAFF.

As concerns this clone: Its ends do not fully match the called genes, so a read error is possible. The V and J genes are TRBV6-6 and TRBJ2-6, with 10 bases aligning to TRBD1. CDR1 and CDR2 from the germline V gene are MNHNY and SVGAGI (reference sequence). This CDR3 contains 12 residues. The CDR3 region is CASTNRQGAGGF. CDR3 in DNA: TGTGCCAGCACCAACAGACAGGGGGCGGGGGGTTTC.

This clone was seen a handful of times. This rearrangement joins TRBV10-3 to TRBJ2-3, with 9 bases aligning to TRBD2. Germline V gives CDR1 ENHRY, CDR2 SYGVKD. V was pared by 7 bases and J by 2 bases, with 4 bases of the junction left unmatched. The CDR3 loop spans 14 amino acids. The CDR3 spells CAITSGEYTDTQYF. The CDR3 region has the DNA TGTGCCATCACTAGCGGGGAGTACACAGATACGCAGTATTTT.

This clone appeared a single time. The rearrangement joins TRBV7-9 to TRBJ1-1; D unclear. The CDR3 extends over 13 amino acids. CDR1 and CDR2 from the germline V gene are SEHNR and FQNEAQ (reference sequence). Trimming removed 5 bases at V and 4 bases at J, with 11 bases between. The CDR3 DNA sequence: TGTGCCAGCAGCCAAGGTGCGGGCACTGAAGCTTTCTTT. This encodes CASSQGAGTEAFF.

The rearrangement joins TRBV30 to TRBJ1-2, with D perhaps matching TRBD1 (6 bases). This CDR3 is built from 12 residues. Germline CDR1 reads GTSNPN; CDR2 reads SVGIG (reference sequence). Deletions cut 4 bases from V and 8 bases from J, with 14 bases between. CDR3 nucleotide sequence: TGTGCCTGGATAGGTGGGGGCGGCGGCTACACCTTC. It translates to CAWIGGGGGYTF.

The chain has TRBV2 and TRBJ1-3; D possibly corresponds to TRBD1 (6 bases). Trimming shortened V by 9 bases and J by 0 bases, and 9 bases separated the two germline ends. The CDR3 spans 13 residues. CDR1 is SNHLY and CDR2 is FYNNEI in the germline V gene. The CDR3 protein is CARQGLSGNTIYF. CDR3 sequence (DNA): TGTGCCAGACAGGGACTCTCTGGAAACACCATATATTTT.

The genes are TRBV5-6 and TRBJ2-3, with D perhaps TRBD2 (5 bases). Trimming pared 4 bases from V and 2 bases from J, leaving 14 bases between. Germline CDR1 and CDR2: SGHDT and YYEEEE. This CDR3 is 15 amino acids long. CDR3 nucleotide sequence: TGTGCCAGCAGCCTCAGGAGGCGGCTCACAGATACGCAGTATTTT. This translates into CASSLRRRLTDTQYF. Full variable domain (missing parts from reference TRBV5-6 and TRBJ2-3): DAGVTQSPTHLIKTRGQQVTLRCSPKSGHDTVSWYQQALGQGPQFIFQYYEEEERQRGNFPDRFSGHQFPNYSSELNVNALLLGDSALYLCASSLRRRLTDTQYFGPGTRLTVL.

CDR3 loop: CASSPYGQGAYEQYF. Written as DNA, the CDR3 is TGTGCCAGCAGCCCATACGGACAGGGGGCATACGAGCAGTACTTC. The V and J genes are TRBV7-6 and TRBJ2-7; 11 nucleotides line up with TRBD1. Unmatched junction bases numbered 7, after V lost 5 bases and J lost 4 bases. The CDR3 sequence is 15 residues long. The germline V gene encodes CDR1 SGHVS and CDR2 FNYEAQ. Based on the CDR3 plus reference TRBV7-6 and TRBJ2-7, the full variable domain is GAGVSQSPRYKVTKRGQDVALRCDPISGHVSLYWYRQALGQGPEFLTYFNYEAQQDKSGLPNDRFSAERPEGSISTLTIQRTEQRDSAMYRCASSPYGQGAYEQYFGPGTRLTVT.

The chain is built from TRBV5-1 and TRBJ2-7; D possibly corresponds to TRBD1 (6 bases). The germline V gene has CDR1 SGHRS and CDR2 YFSETQ. This CDR3 spans 14 amino acids. Trimming stripped 0 bases from V and 3 bases from J, with 10 bases between. The CDR3 DNA reads as TGCGCCAGCAGCTTGGGGACAGCCGTCTACGAGCAGTACTTC. This sequence encodes CASSLGTAVYEQYF.

This chain uses TRBV29-1 with TRBJ2-3; D is undetermined. V was clipped by 6 bases and J by 0 bases, with 7 bases between them. Germline lookup yields CDR1 SQVTM and CDR2 ANQGSEA. The length of the CDR3 is 12 residues. The CDR3 loop reads CSVDISTDTQYF. CDR3 coding DNA: TGCAGCGTCGATATCAGCACAGATACGCAGTATTTT.

V is TRBV5-1 and J is TRBJ1-1; a weak D match, TRBD1 (5 bases). Germline V gives CDR1 SGHRS, CDR2 YFSETQ. The CDR3 length is 15 residues. The germline V and J ends were trimmed by 2 bases and 1 base, with 12 bases remaining between them. This CDR3 reads CASSLIQGGNTEAFF. The CDR3 region has the DNA TGCGCCAGCAGCTTAATCCAGGGTGGGAACACTGAAGCTTTCTTT.

This clone was counted a single time. J is TRBJ2-3 and V is TRBV2; TRBD1 is a possible D gene (6 bases). CDR3 length: 14 amino acids. Trimming shortened V by 5 bases and J by 2 bases, and 11 bases separated the two germline ends. Germline V gene lookup returns CDR1 SNHLY and CDR2 FYNNEI. As DNA, the CDR3 is TGTGCCAGCAGTTACAGGGTATACACAGATACGCAGTATTTT. Its protein is CASSYRVYTDTQYF. Drawing the rest from reference TRBV2 and TRBJ2-3, the complete variable domain is EPEVTQTPSHQVTQMGQEVILRCVPISNHLYFYWYRQILGQKVEFLVSFYNNEISEKSEIFDDQFSVERPDGSNFTLKIRSTKLEDSAMYFCASSYRVYTDTQYFGPGTRLTVL.

This chain connects TRBV11-2 to TRBJ1-1; D uncertain. V gave up 1 base and J gave up 2 bases, with 11 bases separating them. Germline assignment: CDR1 SGHAT and CDR2 FQNNGV. CDR3 length: 15 amino acids. The CDR3 reads CASSLGPLGNTEAFF. CDR3 coding DNA: TGTGCCAGCAGCTTAGGACCTCTAGGAAACACTGAAGCTTTCTTT.